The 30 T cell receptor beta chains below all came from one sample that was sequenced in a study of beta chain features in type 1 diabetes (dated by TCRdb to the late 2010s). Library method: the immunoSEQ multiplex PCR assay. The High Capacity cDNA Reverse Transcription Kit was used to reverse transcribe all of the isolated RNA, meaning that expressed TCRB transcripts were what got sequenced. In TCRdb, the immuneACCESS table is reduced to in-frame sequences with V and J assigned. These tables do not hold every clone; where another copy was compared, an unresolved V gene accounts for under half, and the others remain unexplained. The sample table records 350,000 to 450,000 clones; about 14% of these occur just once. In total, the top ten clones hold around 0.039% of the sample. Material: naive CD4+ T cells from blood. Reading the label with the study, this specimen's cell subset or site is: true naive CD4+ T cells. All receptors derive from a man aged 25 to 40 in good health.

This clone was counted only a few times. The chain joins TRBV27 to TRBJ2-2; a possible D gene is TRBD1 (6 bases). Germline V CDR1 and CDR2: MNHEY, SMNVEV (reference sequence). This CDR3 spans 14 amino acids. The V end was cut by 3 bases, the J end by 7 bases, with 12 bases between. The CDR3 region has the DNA TGTGCCAGCAGTTTCGACAGGTTTGGCGGGGAGCTGTTTTTT. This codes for CASSFDRFGGELFF.

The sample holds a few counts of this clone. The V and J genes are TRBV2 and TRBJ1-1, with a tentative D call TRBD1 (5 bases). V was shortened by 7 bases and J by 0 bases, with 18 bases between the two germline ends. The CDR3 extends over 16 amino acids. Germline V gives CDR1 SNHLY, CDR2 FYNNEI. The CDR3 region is CASKGSREGVNTEAFF. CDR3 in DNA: TGTGCCAGCAAGGGTTCTCGTGAAGGGGTGAACACTGAAGCTTTCTTT.

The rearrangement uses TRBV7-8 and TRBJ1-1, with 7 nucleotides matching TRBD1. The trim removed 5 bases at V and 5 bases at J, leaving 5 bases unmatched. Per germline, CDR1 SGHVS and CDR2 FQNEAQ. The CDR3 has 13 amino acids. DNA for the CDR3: TGTGCCAGCAGCCTCCGGGACAGTACTGAAGCTTTCTTT. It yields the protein CASSLRDSTEAFF.

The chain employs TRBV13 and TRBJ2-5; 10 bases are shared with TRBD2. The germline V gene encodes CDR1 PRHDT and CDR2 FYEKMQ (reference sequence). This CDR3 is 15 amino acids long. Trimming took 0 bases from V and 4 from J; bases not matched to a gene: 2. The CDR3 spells CASSLGLAGIETQYF. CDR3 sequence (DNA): TGTGCCAGCAGCTTAGGACTAGCGGGGATAGAGACCCAGTACTTC. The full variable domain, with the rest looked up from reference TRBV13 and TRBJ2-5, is AAGVIQSPRHLIKEKRETATLKCYPIPRHDTVYWYQQGPGQDPQFLISFYEKMQSDKGSIPDRFSAQQFSDYHSELNMSSLELGDSALYFCASSLGLAGIETQYFGPGTRLLVL.

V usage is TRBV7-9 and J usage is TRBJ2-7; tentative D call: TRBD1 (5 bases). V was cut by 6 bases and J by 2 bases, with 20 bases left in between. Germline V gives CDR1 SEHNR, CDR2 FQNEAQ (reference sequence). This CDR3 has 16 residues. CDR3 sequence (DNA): TGTGCCAGCAGTAAGCCGGTCAGGGCGGACCCCTACGAGCAGTACTTC. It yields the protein CASSKPVRADPYEQYF.

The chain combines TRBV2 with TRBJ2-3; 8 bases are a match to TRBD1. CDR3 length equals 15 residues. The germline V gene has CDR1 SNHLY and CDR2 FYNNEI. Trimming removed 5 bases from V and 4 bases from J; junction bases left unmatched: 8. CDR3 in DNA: TGTGCCAGCAGTTCGACAGGGGTGGGACCAGATACGCAGTATTTT. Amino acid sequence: CASSSTGVGPDTQYF. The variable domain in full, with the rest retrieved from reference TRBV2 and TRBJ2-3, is EPEVTQTPSHQVTQMGQEVILRCVPISNHLYFYWYRQILGQKVEFLVSFYNNEISEKSEIFDDQFSVERPDGSNFTLKIRSTKLEDSAMYFCASSSTGVGPDTQYFGPGTRLTVL.

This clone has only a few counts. The chain's CDR3 is CASSSWGQNTEAFF. The CDR3 nucleotides read TGTGCCAGCAGTTCATGGGGACAGAACACTGAAGCTTTCTTT. V is TRBV6-5 and J is TRBJ1-1; TRBD1 is a possible D gene (6 bases). The germline V gene has CDR1 MNHEY and CDR2 SVGAGI. Trimming removed 4 bases at V and 1 base at J, with 10 bases between. CDR3 length: 14 residues.

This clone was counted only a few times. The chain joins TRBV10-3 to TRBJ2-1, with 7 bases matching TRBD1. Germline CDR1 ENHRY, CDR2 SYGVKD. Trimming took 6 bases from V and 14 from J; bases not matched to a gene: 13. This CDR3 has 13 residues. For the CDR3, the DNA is TGTGCCATCAGAATCGACAGGGAGACCGCAGAGTTCTTC. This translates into CAIRIDRETAEFF.

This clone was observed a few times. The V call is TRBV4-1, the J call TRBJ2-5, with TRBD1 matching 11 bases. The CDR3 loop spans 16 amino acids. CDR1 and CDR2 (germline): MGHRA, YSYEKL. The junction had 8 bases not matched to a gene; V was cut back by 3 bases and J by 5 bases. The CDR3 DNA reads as TGCGCCAGCAGCCATCCCTCGGACAGGGGGCCGGAGACCCAGTACTTC. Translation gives CASSHPSDRGPETQYF.

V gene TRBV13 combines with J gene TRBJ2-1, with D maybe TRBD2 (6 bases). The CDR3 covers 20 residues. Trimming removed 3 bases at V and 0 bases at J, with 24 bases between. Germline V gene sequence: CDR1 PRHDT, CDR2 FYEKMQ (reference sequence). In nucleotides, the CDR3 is TGTGCCAGCAGCTTGTCACTAGCCCTTCTCACTAGGAGCTCCTACAATGAGCAGTTCTTC. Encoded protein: CASSLSLALLTRSSYNEQFF.

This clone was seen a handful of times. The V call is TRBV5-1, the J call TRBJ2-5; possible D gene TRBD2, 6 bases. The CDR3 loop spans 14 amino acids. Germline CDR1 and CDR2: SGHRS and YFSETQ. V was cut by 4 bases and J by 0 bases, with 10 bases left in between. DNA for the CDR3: TGCGCCAGCAGCCTCCGGGGGTACCAAGAGACCCAGTACTTC. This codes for CASSLRGYQETQYF.

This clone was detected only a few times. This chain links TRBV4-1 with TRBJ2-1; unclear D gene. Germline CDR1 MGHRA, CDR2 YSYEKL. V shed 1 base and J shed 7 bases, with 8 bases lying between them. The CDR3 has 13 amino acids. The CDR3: CASSQVPVNEQFF. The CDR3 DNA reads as TGCGCCAGCAGCCAAGTGCCGGTAAATGAGCAGTTCTTC.

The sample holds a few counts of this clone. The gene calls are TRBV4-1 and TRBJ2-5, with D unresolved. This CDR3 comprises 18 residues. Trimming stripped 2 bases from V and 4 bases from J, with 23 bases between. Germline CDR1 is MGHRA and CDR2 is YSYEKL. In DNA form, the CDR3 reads TGCGCCAGCAGCCAATTCTCAGTGTCACAGATGGATCGAGAGACCCAGTACTTC. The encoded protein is CASSQFSVSQMDRETQYF.

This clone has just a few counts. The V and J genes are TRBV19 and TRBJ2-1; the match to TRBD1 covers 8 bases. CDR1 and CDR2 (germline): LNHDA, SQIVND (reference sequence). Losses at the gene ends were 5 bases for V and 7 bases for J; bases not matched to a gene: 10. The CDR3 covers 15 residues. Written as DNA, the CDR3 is TGTGCCAGTAGTCTACGTGGCTGGACAGGGAATGAGCAGTTCTTC. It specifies CASSLRGWTGNEQFF.

CDR3: CASSQVTMGQLHYEQYV. The DNA for the CDR3 is TGCGCCAGCAGCCAAGTGACCATGGGACAACTCCACTACGAGCAGTACGTC. V usage is TRBV4-3 and J usage is TRBJ2-7, with a tentative D call TRBD1 (6 bases). V shed 1 base and J shed 3 bases, with 19 bases lying between them. Germline V gene sequence: CDR1 LGHNA, CDR2 YSLEER. This CDR3 contains 17 residues.

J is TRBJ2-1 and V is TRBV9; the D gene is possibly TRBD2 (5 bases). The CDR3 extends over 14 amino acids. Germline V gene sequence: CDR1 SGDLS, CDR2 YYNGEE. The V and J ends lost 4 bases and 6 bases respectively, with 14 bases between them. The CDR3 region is CASSMTLRGNEQFF. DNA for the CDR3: TGTGCCAGCAGCATGACCTTACGGGGCAATGAGCAGTTCTTC.

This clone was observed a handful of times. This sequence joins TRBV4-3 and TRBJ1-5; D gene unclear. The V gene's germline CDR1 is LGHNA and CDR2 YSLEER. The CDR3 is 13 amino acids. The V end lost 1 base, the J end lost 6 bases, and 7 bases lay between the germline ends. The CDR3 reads CASSQVESQPQHF. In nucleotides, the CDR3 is TGCGCCAGCAGCCAAGTGGAAAGTCAGCCCCAGCATTTT.

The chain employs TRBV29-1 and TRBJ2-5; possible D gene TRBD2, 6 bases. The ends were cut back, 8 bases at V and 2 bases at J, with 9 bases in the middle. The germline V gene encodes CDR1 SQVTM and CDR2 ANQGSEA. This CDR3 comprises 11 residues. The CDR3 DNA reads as TGCAGCTTTGGGGGGCAAGAGACCCAGTACTTC. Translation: CSFGGQETQYF. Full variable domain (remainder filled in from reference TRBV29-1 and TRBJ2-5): SAVISQKPSRDICQRGTSLTIQCQVDSQVTMMFWYRQQPGQSLTLIATANQGSEATYESGFVIDKFPISRPNLTFSTLTVSNMSPEDSSIYLCSFGGQETQYFGPGTRLLVL.

CDR3 in DNA: TGTGCCAGTAGTAGGAGACTAGCGGATGATCCTAGCACAGATACGCAGTATTTT. Amino acids: CASSRRLADDPSTDTQYF. The rearrangement links TRBV19 to TRBJ2-3, with 9 bases identical to TRBD2. Germline V lookup: CDR1 LNHDA, CDR2 SQIVND (reference sequence). V shed 4 bases and J 0 bases; nucleotides not matched to a gene: 11. The CDR3 runs 18 residues.

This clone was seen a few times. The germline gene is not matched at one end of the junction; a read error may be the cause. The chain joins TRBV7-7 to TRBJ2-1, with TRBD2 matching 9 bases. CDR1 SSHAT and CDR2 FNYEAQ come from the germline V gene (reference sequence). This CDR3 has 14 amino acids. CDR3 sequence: CASSLEGLANEQFF. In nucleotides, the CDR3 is TGTGCTAGCAGCTTAGAGGGACTAGCCAATGAGCAGTTCTTC.

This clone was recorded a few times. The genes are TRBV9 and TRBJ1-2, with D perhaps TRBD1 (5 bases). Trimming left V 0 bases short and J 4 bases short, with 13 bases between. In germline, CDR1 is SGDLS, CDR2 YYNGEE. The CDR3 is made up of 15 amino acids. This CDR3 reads CASSVGNQGPYGYTF. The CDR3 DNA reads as TGTGCCAGCAGCGTAGGGAATCAGGGCCCCTATGGCTACACCTTC.

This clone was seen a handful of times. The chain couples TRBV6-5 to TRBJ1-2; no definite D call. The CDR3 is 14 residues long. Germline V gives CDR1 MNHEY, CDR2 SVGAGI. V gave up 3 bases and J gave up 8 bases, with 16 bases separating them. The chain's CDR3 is CASSYYASSRGYTF. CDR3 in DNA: TGTGCCAGCAGTTATTACGCCAGTTCTCGGGGCTACACCTTC.

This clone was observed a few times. The chain's CDR3 is CASSSLRSYNSPLHF. Written as DNA, the CDR3 is TGTGCCAGCAGCTCCCTTAGATCCTATAATTCACCCCTCCACTTT. The genes are TRBV7-2 and TRBJ1-6; no clear D gene. Germline loops: CDR1 SGHTA, CDR2 FQGNSA. Trimming shortened V by 4 bases and J by 1 base, and 8 bases separated the two germline ends. This CDR3 contains 15 residues.

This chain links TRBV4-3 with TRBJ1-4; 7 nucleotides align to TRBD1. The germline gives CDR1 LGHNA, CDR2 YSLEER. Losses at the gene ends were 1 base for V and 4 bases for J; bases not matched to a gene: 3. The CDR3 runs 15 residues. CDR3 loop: CASSQATGINEKLFF. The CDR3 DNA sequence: TGCGCCAGCAGCCAAGCGACAGGGATTAATGAAAAACTGTTTTTT.

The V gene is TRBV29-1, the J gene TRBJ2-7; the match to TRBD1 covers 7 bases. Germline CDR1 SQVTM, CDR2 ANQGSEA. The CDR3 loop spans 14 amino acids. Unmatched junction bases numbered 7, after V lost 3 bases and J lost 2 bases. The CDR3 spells CSVEETGRPYEQYF. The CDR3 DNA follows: TGCAGCGTTGAGGAGACAGGGCGGCCCTACGAGCAGTACTTC.

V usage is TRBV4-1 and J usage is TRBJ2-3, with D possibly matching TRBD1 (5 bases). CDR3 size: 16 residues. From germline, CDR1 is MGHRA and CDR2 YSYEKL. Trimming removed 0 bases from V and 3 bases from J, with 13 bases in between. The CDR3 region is CASSQDGQILTDTQYF. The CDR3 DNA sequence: TGCGCCAGCAGCCAAGACGGACAAATATTGACAGATACGCAGTATTTT.

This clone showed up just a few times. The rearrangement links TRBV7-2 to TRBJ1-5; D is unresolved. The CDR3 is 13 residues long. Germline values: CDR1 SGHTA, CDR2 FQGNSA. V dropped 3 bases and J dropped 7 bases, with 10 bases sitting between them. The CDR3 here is CASSLGSRQPQHF. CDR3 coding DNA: TGTGCCAGCAGCTTGGGCAGCAGGCAGCCCCAGCATTTT.

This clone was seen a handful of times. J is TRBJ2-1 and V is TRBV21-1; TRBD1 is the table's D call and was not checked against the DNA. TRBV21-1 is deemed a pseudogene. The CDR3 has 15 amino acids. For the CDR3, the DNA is TGTGCCAGCAGCAAACCCAGGGGTTCCAACAATGAGCAGTTCTTC. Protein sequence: CASSKPRGSNNEQFF.

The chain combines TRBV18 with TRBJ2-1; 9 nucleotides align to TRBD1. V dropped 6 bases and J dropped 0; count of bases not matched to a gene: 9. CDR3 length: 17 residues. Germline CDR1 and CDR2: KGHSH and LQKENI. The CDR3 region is CASSPRQGDRSYNEQFF. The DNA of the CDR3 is TGTGCCAGCTCCCCCCGACAGGGGGATCGCTCCTACAATGAGCAGTTCTTC.

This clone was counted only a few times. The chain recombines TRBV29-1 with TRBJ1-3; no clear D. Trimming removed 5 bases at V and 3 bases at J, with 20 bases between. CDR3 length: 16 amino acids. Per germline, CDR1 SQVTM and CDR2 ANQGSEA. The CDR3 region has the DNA TGCAGCGTTCCAAAGTCGGACGGGGTTGGTGGAAACACCATATATTTT. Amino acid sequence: CSVPKSDGVGGNTIYF.